This record covers a single T cell receptor beta chain. Trimming cost V 6 bases and J 1 base, with 7 bases left between them. This CDR3 comprises 13 residues. Germline values: CDR1 MDHEN, CDR2 SYDVKM. In the study's own analysis: How many nucleated cells were present was estimated from reference gene primer amplification. Some clones are missing from TCRdb's copy, which holds only in-frame ones; the method was immunoSEQ multiplex PCR. V and J calls and clone size come straight from that table; D and trimming were deduced from the DNA. The sample contains about 190,000 clones, around 84% of which appear only once. This sample is part of a study of blood T cell repertoires in COVID-19.

This clonotype was obtained from a human donor in a cohort sampled during active COVID-19. The specimen was peripheral blood. The chain joins TRBV28 to TRBJ2-1; perhaps TRBD1 as D (6 bases). The CDR3 region is CASRGTSYNEQFF. Here the CDR3 DNA reads TGTGCCAGCAGGGGGACATCCTACAATGAGCAGTTCTTC.